The clone carrying this T cell receptor beta chain was picked up a small number of times. As yet, its antigen is unknown. The PCR contained 60 Vbeta and 13 Jbeta primers. Data came from immunoSEQ multiplex PCR; TCRdb stores just in-frame clones and leaves some out. The table lists about 140,000 clones, roughly 70% of them singletons. There are 14 residues in the CDR3. CDR1 and CDR2 (germline): SEHNR, FQNEAQ (reference sequence). The V gene end was trimmed by 10 bases and the J gene end by 5 bases; junction bases not matched to a gene: 10. The record originates from a study of cytomegalovirus exposure and HLA in healthy donors. Study findings and constraints: DRB1 showed the most TCR associations and HLA-C the fewest in a later analysis, as rates varied by HLA locus. Many donors carried some public TCRs, although rarity characterized most TCR sequences. In an earlier analysis, about 87% or about 30%: the productive usage of most TCR beta V segments.

The origin of this receptor is a man aged 25-45 years in good health and CMV-seropositive. Sequenced: PBMCs. The gene calls are TRBV7-9 and TRBJ2-1; 8 positions agree with TRBD1. The CDR3 here is CATRRGQVNNEQFF. The CDR3 DNA follows: TGTGCCACCAGGCGGGGACAGGTCAACAATGAGCAGTTCTTC.